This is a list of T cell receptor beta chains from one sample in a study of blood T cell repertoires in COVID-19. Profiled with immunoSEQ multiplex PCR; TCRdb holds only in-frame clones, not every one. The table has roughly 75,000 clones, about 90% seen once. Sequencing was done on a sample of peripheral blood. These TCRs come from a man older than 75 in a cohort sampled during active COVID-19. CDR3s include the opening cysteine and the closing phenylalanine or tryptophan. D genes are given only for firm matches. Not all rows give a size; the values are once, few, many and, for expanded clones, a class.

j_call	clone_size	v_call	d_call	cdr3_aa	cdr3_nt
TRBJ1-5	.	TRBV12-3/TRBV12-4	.	CASSFTGDQPQHF	TGTGCCAGCAGTTTTACGGGTGATCAGCCCCAGCATTTT
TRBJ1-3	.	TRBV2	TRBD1	CASSGGQGNTIYF	TGTGCCAGCAGCGGGGGACAGGGGAACACCATATATTTT
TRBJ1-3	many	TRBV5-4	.	CASSGPLPGNTIYF	TGTGCCAGCAGCGGCCCCCTTCCTGGAAACACCATATATTTT
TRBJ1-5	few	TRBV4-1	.	CASSQDTQGIQPQHF	TGCGCCAGCAGCCAAGATACGCAGGGCATTCAGCCCCAGCATTTT
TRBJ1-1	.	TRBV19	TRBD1	CASSSGQGGGAFF	TGTGCCAGTAGTTCGGGACAGGGCGGAGGAGCTTTCTTT
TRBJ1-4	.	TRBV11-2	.	CASSPGRGGNEKLFF	TGTGCCAGCAGCCCAGGGAGGGGAGGAAATGAAAAACTGTTTTTT
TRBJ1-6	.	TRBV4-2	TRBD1	CASSQETGGNSPLHF	TGTGCCAGCAGCCAAGAGACAGGGGGCAATTCACCCCTCCACTTT
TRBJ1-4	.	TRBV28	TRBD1	CASSPRDRPTLEKLFF	TGTGCCAGCAGTCCCCGGGACAGGCCAACACTGGAAAAACTGTTTTTT
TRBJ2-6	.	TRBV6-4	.	CASSRDIISGANVLTF	TGTGCCAGTTCCCGGGACATAATCTCTGGGGCCAACGTCCTGACTTTC
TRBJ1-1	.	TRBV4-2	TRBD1	CASSHTQGQGSNTEAFF	TGTGCCAGCAGCCATACACAAGGACAGGGATCGAACACTGAAGCTTTCTTT
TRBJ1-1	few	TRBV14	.	CASSPVISNTEAFF	TGTGCCAGCAGCCCGGTCATCTCGAACACTGAAGCTTTCTTT
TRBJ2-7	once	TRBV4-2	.	CASSHGIGGSYEQYF	TGTGCCAGCAGTCACGGGATTGGTGGCTCCTACGAGCAGTACTTC
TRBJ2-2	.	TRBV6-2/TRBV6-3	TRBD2	CASSYLAGGPFTGELFF	TGTGCCAGCAGTTACTTAGCGGGGGGGCCGTTCACCGGGGAGCTGTTTTTT
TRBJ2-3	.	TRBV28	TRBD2	CASITPGLAADTQYF	TGTGCCAGCATTACCCCGGGACTAGCAGCGGATACGCAGTATTTT